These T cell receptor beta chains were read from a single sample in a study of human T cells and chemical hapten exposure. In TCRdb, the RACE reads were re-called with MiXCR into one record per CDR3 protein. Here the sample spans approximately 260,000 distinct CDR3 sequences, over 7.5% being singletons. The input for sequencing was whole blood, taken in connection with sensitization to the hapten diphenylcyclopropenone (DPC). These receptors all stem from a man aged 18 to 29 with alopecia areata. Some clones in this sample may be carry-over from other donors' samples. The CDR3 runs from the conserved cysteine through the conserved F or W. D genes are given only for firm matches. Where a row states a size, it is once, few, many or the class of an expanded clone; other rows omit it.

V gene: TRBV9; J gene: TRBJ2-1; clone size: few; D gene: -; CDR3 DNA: TGTGCCAGCAGTGCACTAGAGCGCTACTACAATGAGCAGTTCTTC; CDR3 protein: CASSALERYYNEQFF
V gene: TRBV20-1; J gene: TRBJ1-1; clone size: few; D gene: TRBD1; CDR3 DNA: TGCAGTGCTAGGACAGGGAGTTTTATTAACACTGAAGCTTTCTTT; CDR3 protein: CSARTGSFINTEAFF
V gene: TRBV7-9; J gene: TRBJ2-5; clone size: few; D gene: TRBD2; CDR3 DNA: TGTGCCAGCACCCAGCGGCTAGCGGGGGAGGGCCAAGAGACCCAGTACTTC; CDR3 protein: CASTQRLAGEGQETQYF
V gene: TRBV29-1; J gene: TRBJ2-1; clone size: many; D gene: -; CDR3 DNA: TGCAGCGGGGGCGGTCGCTCCTACAATGAGCAGTTCTTC; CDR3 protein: CSGGGRSYNEQFF
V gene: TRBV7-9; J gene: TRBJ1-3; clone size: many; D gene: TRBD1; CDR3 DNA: TGTGCCAGCAGCTTAGTAGGGGGCACTGGAAACACCATATATTTT; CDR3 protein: CASSLVGGTGNTIYF
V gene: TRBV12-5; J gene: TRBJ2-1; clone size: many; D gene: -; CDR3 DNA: TGTGCTAGTGGAATGACATACAATGAGCAGTTCTTC; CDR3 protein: CASGMTYNEQFF
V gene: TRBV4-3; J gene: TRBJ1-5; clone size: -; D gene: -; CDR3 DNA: TGCGCCAGCAGCCAAGGAGCTAGTGGCAATCAGCCCCAGCATTTT; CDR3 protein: CASSQGASGNQPQHF
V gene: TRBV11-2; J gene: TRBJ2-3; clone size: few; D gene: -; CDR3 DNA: TGTGCCAGCAGCTTAGCCCAGGGACCAGATACGCAGTATTTT; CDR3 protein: CASSLAQGPDTQYF
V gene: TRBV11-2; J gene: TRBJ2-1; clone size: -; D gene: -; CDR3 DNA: TGTGCCAGCAGCTTTGACAGAAGCCTTTTCGGTGAGCAGTTCTTC; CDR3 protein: CASSFDRSLFGEQFF
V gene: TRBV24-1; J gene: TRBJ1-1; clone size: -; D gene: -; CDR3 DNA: TGTGCCACCAGTGATTTCGGGGATAAAGCTTTCTTT; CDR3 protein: CATSDFGDKAFF
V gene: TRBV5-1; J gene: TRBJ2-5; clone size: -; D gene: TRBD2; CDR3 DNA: TGCGCCAGCAGCCGCAGGACTAGCGGGGGGATCGACCAAGAGACCCAGTACTTC; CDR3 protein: CASSRRTSGGIDQETQYF
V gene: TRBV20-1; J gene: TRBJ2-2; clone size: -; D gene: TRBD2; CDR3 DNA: TGCAGTGCTAGGGTCACTATAGCGGGGGACCATTTCGGGGAGCTGTTTTTT; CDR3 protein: CSARVTIAGDHFGELFF
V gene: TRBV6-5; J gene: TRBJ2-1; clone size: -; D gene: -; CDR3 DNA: TGTGCCAGCAGTTCCGACACCCTCTCCTACAATGAGCAGTTCTTC; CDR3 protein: CASSSDTLSYNEQFF
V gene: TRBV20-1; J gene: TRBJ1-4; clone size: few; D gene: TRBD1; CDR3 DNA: TGCAGTGCTACACCCCCCAGGACAGGGGTAGTGGGGAGCGGAGAAAAACTGTTTTTT; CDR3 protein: CSATPPRTGVVGSGEKLFF
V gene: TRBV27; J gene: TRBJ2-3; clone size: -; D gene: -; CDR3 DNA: TGTGCCAGCAGTTTAAACATCGGCACAGATACGCAGTATTTT; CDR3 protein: CASSLNIGTDTQYF
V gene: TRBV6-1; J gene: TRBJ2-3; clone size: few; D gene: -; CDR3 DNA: TGTGCCAGCAAAAGCTCCCTTGGCACAGATACGCAGTATTTT; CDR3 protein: CASKSSLGTDTQYF
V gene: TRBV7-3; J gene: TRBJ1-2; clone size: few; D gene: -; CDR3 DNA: TGTGCCAGCAGCTCGGGACCCGGCCGTCGCTATGGCTACACCTTC; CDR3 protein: CASSSGPGRRYGYTF
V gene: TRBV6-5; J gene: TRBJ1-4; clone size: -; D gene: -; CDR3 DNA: TGTGCCAGCAGTTACGGCCGGGGTACTGAAAAACTGTTTTTT; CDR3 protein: CASSYGRGTEKLFF
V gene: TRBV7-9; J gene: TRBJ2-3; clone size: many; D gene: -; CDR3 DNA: TGTGCCAGCGGGGTGGATACGCAGTATTTT; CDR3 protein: CASGVDTQYF
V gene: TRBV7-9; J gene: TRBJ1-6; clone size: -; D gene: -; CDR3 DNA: TGTGCCAGCAGCTTAGGCCTCCGGCAATCCAAAAGCTCCTATAATTCACCCCTCCACTTT; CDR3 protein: CASSLGLRQSKSSYNSPLHF
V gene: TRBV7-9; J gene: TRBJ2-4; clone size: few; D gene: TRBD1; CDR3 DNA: TGTGCCAGCAGCTTAGTACAGGGGCAGGGCATTCAGTACTTC; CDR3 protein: CASSLVQGQGIQYF
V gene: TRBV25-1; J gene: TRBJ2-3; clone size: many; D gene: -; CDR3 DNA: TGTGCCAGCAGTGGGTATGGGGGTTCATCAGATACGCAGTATTTT; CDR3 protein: CASSGYGGSSDTQYF
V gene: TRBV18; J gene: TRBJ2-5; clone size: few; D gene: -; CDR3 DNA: TGTGCCAGCTCACTTCGACAGACACAAGAGACCCAGTACTTC; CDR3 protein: CASSLRQTQETQYF
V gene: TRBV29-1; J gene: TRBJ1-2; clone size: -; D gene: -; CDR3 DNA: TGCAGCGCTCCAAAGGACTATGGCTACACCTTC; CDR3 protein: CSAPKDYGYTF
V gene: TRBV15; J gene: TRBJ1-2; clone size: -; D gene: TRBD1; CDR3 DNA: TGTGCCACCAGCGCCCGACAGGGCCCGATTAACTATGGCTACACCTTC; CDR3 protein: CATSARQGPINYGYTF
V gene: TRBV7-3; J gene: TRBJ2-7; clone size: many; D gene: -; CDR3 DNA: TGTGCCAGCAGCCCAACCGAGGGAGGTGTTGTAGAGCAGTACTTC; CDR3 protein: CASSPTEGGVVEQYF
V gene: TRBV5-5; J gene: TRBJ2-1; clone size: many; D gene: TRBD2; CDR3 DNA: TGTGCCAGCAGCCCCAGACTAGCGGAGGACAATGAGCAGTTCTTC; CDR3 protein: CASSPRLAEDNEQFF
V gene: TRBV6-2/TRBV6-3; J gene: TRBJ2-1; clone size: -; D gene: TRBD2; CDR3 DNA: TGTGCCAGCGGATTAGCGGGGCTCTACAATGAGCAGTTCTTC; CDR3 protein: CASGLAGLYNEQFF
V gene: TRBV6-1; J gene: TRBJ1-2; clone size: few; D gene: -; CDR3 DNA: TGTGCCAGCAGTGAAAGAGGAGCCTATGGCTACACCTTC; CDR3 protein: CASSERGAYGYTF
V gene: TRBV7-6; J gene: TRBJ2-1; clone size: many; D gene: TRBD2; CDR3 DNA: TGTGCCAGCAGCTTAGTCGGGGGGGACTACTACAATGAGCAGTTCTTC; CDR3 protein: CASSLVGGDYYNEQFF
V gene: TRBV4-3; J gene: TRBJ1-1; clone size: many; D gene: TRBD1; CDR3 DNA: TGCGCCAGCAGCCAATCAACAGGGGCAAGCACTGAAGCTTTCTTT; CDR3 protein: CASSQSTGASTEAFF
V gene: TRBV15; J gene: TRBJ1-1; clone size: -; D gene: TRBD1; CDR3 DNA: TGTGCCACCAGCAGGCCGCTACAGGGGTCCACTGAAGCTTTCTTT; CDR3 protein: CATSRPLQGSTEAFF
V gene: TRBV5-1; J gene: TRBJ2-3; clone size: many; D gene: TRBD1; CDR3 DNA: TGCGCCAGCAGCGGACAGGGGATGGGCACAGATACGCAGTATTTT; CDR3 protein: CASSGQGMGTDTQYF
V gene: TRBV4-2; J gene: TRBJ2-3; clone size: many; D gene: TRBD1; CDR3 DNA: TGTGCCAGCAGCCCCCGACAGGGTGAAGGGGATACGCAGTATTTT; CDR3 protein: CASSPRQGEGDTQYF
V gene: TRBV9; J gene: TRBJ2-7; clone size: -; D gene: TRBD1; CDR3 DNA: TGTGCCAGCAGCGTATCCCCCGACAGGGGGGAGACCTACGAGCAGTACTTC; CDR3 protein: CASSVSPDRGETYEQYF
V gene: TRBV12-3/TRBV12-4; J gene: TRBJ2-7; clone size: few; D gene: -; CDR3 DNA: TGTGCCAGCACCCTCTCCTCCTACGAGCAGTACTTC; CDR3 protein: CASTLSSYEQYF
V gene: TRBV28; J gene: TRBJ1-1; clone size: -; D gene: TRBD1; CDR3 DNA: TGTGCCAGCATAACGGGACAGGGAGCGGTGGCTTTCTTT; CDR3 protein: CASITGQGAVAFF
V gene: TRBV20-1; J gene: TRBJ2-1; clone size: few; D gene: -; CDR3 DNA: TGCAGTGCTAGCCGGGACAATGAGCAGTTCTTC; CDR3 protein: CSASRDNEQFF
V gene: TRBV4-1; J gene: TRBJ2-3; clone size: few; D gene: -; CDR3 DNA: TGCGCCAGCAGCCAAGATGCAGGGGCCAGCACAGATACGCAGTATTTT; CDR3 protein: CASSQDAGASTDTQYF
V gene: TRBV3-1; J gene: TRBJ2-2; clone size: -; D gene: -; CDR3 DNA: TGTGCCAGCAGCCTAAGACAGCATGACACCGGGGAGCTGTTTTTT; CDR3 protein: CASSLRQHDTGELFF
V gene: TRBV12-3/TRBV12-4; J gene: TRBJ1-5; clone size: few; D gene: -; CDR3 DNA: TGTGCCAGCAGTTTAACTGTACGGAGCCAGCCCCAGCATTTT; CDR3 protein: CASSLTVRSQPQHF
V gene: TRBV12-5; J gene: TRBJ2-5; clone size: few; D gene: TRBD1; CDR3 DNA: TGTGCTAGTGGTTTGGTAAACGCAGGGGGAGAGACCCAGTACTTC; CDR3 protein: CASGLVNAGGETQYF
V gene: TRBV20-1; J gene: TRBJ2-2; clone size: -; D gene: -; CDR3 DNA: TGCAGTGCATCCCGCACCGGGGAGCTGTTTTTT; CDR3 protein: CSASRTGELFF
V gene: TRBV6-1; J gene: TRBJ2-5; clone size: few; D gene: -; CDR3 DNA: TGTGCCAGCAGTTTGAAGATGACAGACCAAGAGACCCAGTACTTC; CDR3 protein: CASSLKMTDQETQYF
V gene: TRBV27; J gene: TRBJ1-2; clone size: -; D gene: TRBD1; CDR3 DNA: TGTGCCAGCGCCCCCACCCCCGGGACAGGGGGCCGTGGCTACACCTTC; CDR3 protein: CASAPTPGTGGRGYTF